This TCR beta chain was obtained from a study of CD8 T cells in ankylosing spondylitis. Points from the study as a whole: Seven to nine highly homologous variants made up a TCR beta motif, and this motif appeared characteristic of ankylosing spondylitis blood.

The V and J ends lost 4 bases and 3 bases, in that order; junction bases with no gene match: 5. Germline-derived CDR1 and CDR2 are SGHRS and YFSETQ. The CDR3 is made up of 15 amino acids. Using its own MiXCR run on the 5' RACE reads, TCRdb lists one record per CDR3 protein. The sample lists 340,000 or so distinct CDR3 sequences, about 15% seen once, with 1.1% in the top ten. In its sample, this clonotype was seen many times. The antigen remains unidentified. The chain joins TRBV5-1 to TRBJ2-2; 8 bases are a match to TRBD1. Sequences were obtained from blood, either unsorted or a sorted T cell fraction (not recorded which). This TCR was recovered from a male donor with ankylosing spondylitis or in good health (not recorded which). CDR3 sequence: CASSPGTGHTGELFF. The CDR3 DNA is TGCGCCAGCAGCCCCGGGACAGGCCACACCGGGGAGCTGTTTTTT.